These T cell receptor beta chains were read from a single sample in a study of blood T cell repertoires in COVID-19. Profiled with immunoSEQ multiplex PCR; TCRdb holds only in-frame clones, not every one. The profile shows around 250,000 clones, 86% of them singletons. The sample consisted of peripheral blood. The receptors were gathered from a man in his sixties with acute or convalescent COVID-19. CDR3s include the opening cysteine and the closing phenylalanine or tryptophan. The D gene is left open where the match is weak. Size is omitted from some rows. Given values are once, few, many or a class for expanded clones.

j_gene,len,abundance,v_gene,d_gene,CDR3aa,CDR3nt
TRBJ1-4,13,.,TRBV11-3,.,CASSSLQGRTLFF,TGTGCCAGCAGTTCCCTTCAGGGGAGAACGCTGTTTTTT
TRBJ2-2,15,.,TRBV9,TRBD1,CASGGTGGNTGELFF,TGTGCCAGCGGAGGGACAGGGGGCAATACCGGGGAGCTGTTTTTT
TRBJ2-7,15,.,TRBV9,TRBD2,CASSVASGPGREQYF,TGTGCCAGCAGCGTAGCTAGCGGACCTGGGAGAGAGCAGTACTTC
TRBJ1-1,14,.,TRBV6-1,.,CASSELQLNTEAFF,TGTGCCAGCAGTGAACTACAGTTGAACACTGAAGCTTTCTTT
TRBJ1-1,13,many,TRBV6-5,TRBD1,CASSLTRGPGAFF,TGTGCCAGCAGTTTGACGAGGGGGCCGGGAGCTTTCTTT
TRBJ1-2,16,.,TRBV19,TRBD1,CASSIDGQAPNYGYTF,TGTGCCAGTAGTATAGACGGACAGGCGCCGAACTATGGCTACACCTTC
TRBJ1-5,16,once,TRBV28,TRBD1,CASSGPGQGFNQPQHF,TGTGCCAGCAGTGGACCGGGACAGGGGTTCAATCAGCCCCAGCATTTT
TRBJ2-3,16,.,TRBV28,TRBD2,CASRRTSGSFSDTQYF,TGTGCCAGCAGGCGGACTAGCGGGAGCTTCTCAGATACGCAGTATTTT
TRBJ1-2,15,.,TRBV7-2,.,CASSSPGRSGYGYTF,TGTGCCAGCAGCTCGCCCGGCAGGTCCGGCTATGGCTACACCTTC
TRBJ2-1,15,.,TRBV6-7,TRBD2,CASSYSLAGYNEQFF,TGTGCCAGCAGTTACTCACTAGCGGGATACAATGAGCAGTTCTTC
TRBJ1-3,15,.,TRBV14,.,CASSQDLGWGNTIYF,TGTGCCAGCAGCCAAGATCTAGGATGGGGAAACACCATATATTTT
TRBJ2-3,15,once,TRBV9,.,CASSVSGAFTDTQYF,TGTGCCAGCAGCGTTAGCGGAGCATTCACAGATACGCAGTATTTT
TRBJ2-7,15,.,TRBV2,TRBD2,CASTTLAGGTYEQYF,TGTGCCAGCACCACTTTAGCGGGAGGCACCTACGAGCAGTACTTC
TRBJ2-7,15,.,TRBV6-2/TRBV6-3,TRBD2,CASSYSGLAAAEQYF,TGTGCCAGCAGTTACTCTGGACTAGCGGCCGCCGAGCAGTACTTC
TRBJ2-5,13,.,TRBV23-1,.,CASSQLTSETQYF,TGCGCCAGCAGTCAGTTGACATCGGAGACCCAGTACTTC
TRBJ2-5,13,.,TRBV7-9,.,CASSFSGEETQYF,TGTGCCAGCAGCTTCTCCGGGGAAGAGACCCAGTACTTC
TRBJ2-5,13,.,TRBV18,TRBD2,CASSRSGRETQYF,TGTGCCAGCTCACGTAGCGGGAGAGAGACCCAGTACTTC
TRBJ2-5,16,.,TRBV7-2,TRBD2,CASSLRPAGGEETQYF,TGTGCCAGCAGCTTACGCCCCGCGGGAGGGGAAGAGACCCAGTACTTC
TRBJ2-7,15,.,TRBV6-2/TRBV6-3,TRBD2,CASSALAGGDYEQYF,TGTGCCAGCAGCGCCTTAGCGGGAGGGGACTACGAGCAGTACTTC
TRBJ2-3,17,.,TRBV4-3,.,CASSQVESAGGTDTQYF,TGCGCCAGCAGCCAAGTCGAGTCAGCCGGGGGCACAGATACGCAGTATTTT
TRBJ2-7,16,.,TRBV6-2/TRBV6-3,TRBD1,CASSYPHRGQNYEQYF,TGTGCCAGCAGTTACCCCCACAGGGGGCAAAACTACGAGCAGTACTTC
TRBJ1-1,12,.,TRBV28,.,CASSPSDRKAFF,TGTGCCAGCAGTCCCTCCGACAGGAAGGCTTTCTTT
TRBJ1-1,14,.,TRBV6-6,.,CASSRLETNTEAFF,TGTGCCAGCAGCCGTCTGGAGACGAACACTGAAGCTTTCTTT
TRBJ1-2,13,.,TRBV28,.,CASSWGRDYGYTF,TGTGCCAGCAGTTGGGGGCGCGACTATGGCTACACCTTC
TRBJ2-1,14,.,TRBV5-6,TRBD2,CASRKSSGSYEQFF,TGTGCCAGCCGGAAGTCTAGCGGGTCTTATGAGCAGTTCTTC
TRBJ1-5,14,.,TRBV7-2,.,CASSLGQGYQPQHF,TGTGCCAGCAGCTTAGGGCAGGGCTATCAGCCCCAGCATTTT
TRBJ1-2,14,.,TRBV29-1,TRBD1,CSVEGGQGRYGYTF,TGCAGCGTTGAAGGGGGACAGGGGCGCTATGGCTACACCTTC
TRBJ1-2,14,.,TRBV4-3,.,CASSQDHGAYGYTF,TGCGCCAGCAGCCAAGATCATGGAGCCTATGGCTACACCTTC
TRBJ1-3,15,.,TRBV21-1,.,CASSQAGNSGNTIYF,TGTGCCAGCAGTCAGGCAGGTAACTCTGGAAACACCATATATTTT
TRBJ2-1,17,.,TRBV30,.,CAWSVGGGSVTPNEQFF,TGTGCCTGGAGTGTAGGTGGGGGGAGCGTAACACCCAATGAGCAGTTCTTC
TRBJ2-1,17,.,TRBV4-3,TRBD2,CASSPTRLAGAYNEQFF,TGCGCCAGCAGCCCGACCCGACTAGCGGGGGCGTACAATGAGCAGTTCTTC
TRBJ1-5,13,.,TRBV3-1/TRBV3-2,.,CASSRRGDQPQHF,TGTGCCAGCAGCCGGAGGGGCGATCAGCCCCAGCATTTT
TRBJ2-7,13,.,TRBV28,TRBD1,CASVRDRGYEQYF,TGTGCCAGCGTTAGGGACAGGGGTTACGAGCAGTACTTC
TRBJ1-5,14,.,TRBV30,TRBD1,CAWAGTGGNQPQHF,TGTGCCTGGGCCGGGACAGGGGGCAATCAGCCCCAGCATTTT
TRBJ1-2,17,few,TRBV7-2,TRBD1,CASSLDREAARRGGYTF,TGTGCCAGCAGCTTGGACAGGGAAGCTGCGAGACGGGGAGGCTACACCTTC
TRBJ1-5,13,once,TRBV30,.,CAWNRGEEQPQHF,TGTGCCTGGAACCGGGGGGAAGAACAGCCCCAGCATTTT
TRBJ2-7,12,.,TRBV29-1,.,CSVRTRKYEQYF,TGCAGCGTTCGGACAAGAAAATACGAGCAGTACTTC
TRBJ2-1,13,.,TRBV5-1,.,CASSSGVINEQFF,TGCGCCAGCAGCTCCGGAGTCATCAATGAGCAGTTCTTC
TRBJ1-1,14,.,TRBV6-5,.,CASTQLRENTEAFF,TGTGCCAGCACTCAACTCAGGGAGAACACTGAAGCTTTCTTT
TRBJ2-4,20,.,TRBV9,TRBD2,CASSVGGVSGSTLAKNIQYF,TGTGCCAGCAGCGTAGGAGGAGTTAGCGGGAGTACCCTAGCCAAAAACATTCAGTACTTC